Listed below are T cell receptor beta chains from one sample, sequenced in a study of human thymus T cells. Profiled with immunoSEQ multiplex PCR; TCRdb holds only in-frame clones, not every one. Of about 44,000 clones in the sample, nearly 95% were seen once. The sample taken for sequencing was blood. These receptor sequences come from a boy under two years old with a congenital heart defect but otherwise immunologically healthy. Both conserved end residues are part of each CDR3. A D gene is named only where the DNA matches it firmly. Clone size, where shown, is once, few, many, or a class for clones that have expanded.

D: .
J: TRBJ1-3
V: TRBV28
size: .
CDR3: CASSLPGNTIYF
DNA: TGTGCCAGCAGTCTACCTGGAAACACCATATATTTT

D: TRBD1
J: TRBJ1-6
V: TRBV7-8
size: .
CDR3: CASSFRPWDRVLGSYNSPLHF
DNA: TGTGCCAGCAGCTTCCGCCCCTGGGACAGGGTTCTCGGCTCCTATAATTCACCCCTCCACTTT

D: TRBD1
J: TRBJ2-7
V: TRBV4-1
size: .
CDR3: CASSQGVGQGSYEQYF
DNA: TGCGCCAGCAGCCAAGGTGTGGGACAGGGGAGCTACGAGCAGTACTTC

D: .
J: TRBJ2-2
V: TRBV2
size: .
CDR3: CASSRQGGGTGELFF
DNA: TGTGCCAGCAGTCGTCAGGGGGGCGGCACCGGGGAGCTGTTTTTT

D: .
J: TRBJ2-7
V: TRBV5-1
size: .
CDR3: CASSLSRFAYEQYF
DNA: TGCGCCAGCAGCTTGAGCCGTTTCGCCTACGAGCAGTACTTC

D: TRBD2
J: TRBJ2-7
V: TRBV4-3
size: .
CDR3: CASSQDRGGPYEQYF
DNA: TGCGCCAGCAGCCAAGATCGCGGGGGGCCCTACGAGCAGTACTTC

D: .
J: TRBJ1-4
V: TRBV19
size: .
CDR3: CASSIGQIGTEKLFF
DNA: TGTGCCAGTAGTATAGGACAGATCGGCACTGAAAAACTGTTTTTT

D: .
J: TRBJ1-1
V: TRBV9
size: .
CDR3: CASSSREAPNTEAFF
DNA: TGTGCCAGCAGCTCTAGAGAGGCACCGAACACTGAAGCTTTCTTT

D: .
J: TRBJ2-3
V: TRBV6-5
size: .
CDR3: CASSSDLTGSTDTQYF
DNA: TGTGCCAGCAGTTCCGATTTGACAGGTAGCACAGATACGCAGTATTTT

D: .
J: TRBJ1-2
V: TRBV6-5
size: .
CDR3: CASSLRVGGYTF
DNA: TGTGCCAGCAGTTTGAGGGTGGGTGGCTACACCTTC

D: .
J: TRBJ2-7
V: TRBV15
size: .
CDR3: CATSRDIVYEQYF
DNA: TGTGCCACCAGCAGAGATATAGTGTACGAGCAGTACTTC

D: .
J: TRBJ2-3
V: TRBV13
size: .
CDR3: CATRSRADTQYF
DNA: TGTGCCACACGGAGTCGGGCAGATACGCAGTATTTT

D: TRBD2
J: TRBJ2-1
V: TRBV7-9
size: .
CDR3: CASSLPLAGGQIEQFF
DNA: TGTGCCAGCAGCTTACCTTTAGCGGGGGGGCAGATTGAGCAGTTCTTC

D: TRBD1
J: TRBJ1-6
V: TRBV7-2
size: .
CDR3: CASSPGQGKSPLHF
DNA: TGTGCCAGCAGCCCCGGACAGGGAAAATCACCCCTCCACTTT

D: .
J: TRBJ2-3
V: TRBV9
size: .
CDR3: CASSVDRGTDTQYF
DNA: TGTGCCAGCAGCGTAGACAGGGGCACAGATACGCAGTATTTT

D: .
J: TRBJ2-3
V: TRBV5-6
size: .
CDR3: CASSLRGLSPDTQYF
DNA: TGTGCCAGCAGCTTGAGGGGCCTGTCACCAGATACGCAGTATTTT

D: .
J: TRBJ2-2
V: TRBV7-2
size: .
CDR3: CASSLGTNTGELFF
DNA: TGTGCCAGCAGCTTAGGGACTAACACCGGGGAGCTGTTTTTT

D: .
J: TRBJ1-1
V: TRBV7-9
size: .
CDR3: CASSLKDRNTEAFF
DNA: TGTGCCAGCAGCTTAAAAGACAGGAACACTGAAGCTTTCTTT

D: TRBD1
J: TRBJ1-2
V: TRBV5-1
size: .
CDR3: CASTLALGTGGRGYTF
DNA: TGCGCCAGCACCCTTGCGCTCGGGACAGGGGGCCGAGGCTACACCTTC

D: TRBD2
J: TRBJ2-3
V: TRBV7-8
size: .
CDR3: CASSLEASGAKDTQYF
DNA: TGTGCCAGCAGCTTAGAGGCTAGCGGGGCGAAAGATACGCAGTATTTT

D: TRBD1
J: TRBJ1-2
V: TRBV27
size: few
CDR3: CASSLTGGYGYTF
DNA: TGTGCCAGCAGTTTGACAGGGGGCTATGGCTACACCTTC

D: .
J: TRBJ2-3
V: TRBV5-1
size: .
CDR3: CASSLVVSTDTQYF
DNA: TGCGCCAGCAGCTTGGTGGTGAGCACAGATACGCAGTATTTT

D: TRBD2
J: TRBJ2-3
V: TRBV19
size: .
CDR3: CASKSSGGLLGTQYF
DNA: TGTGCCAGTAAGTCAAGCGGGGGCCTTCTTGGTACGCAGTATTTT

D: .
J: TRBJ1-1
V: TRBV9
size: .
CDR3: CASSVAGRAFF
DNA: TGTGCCAGCAGCGTAGCAGGGAGGGCTTTCTTT

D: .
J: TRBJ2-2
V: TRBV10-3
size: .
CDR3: CAISSGRPNTGELFF
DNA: TGTGCCATCAGCTCGGGACGTCCGAACACCGGGGAGCTGTTTTTT

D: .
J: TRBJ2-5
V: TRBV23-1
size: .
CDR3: CASSQQETQYF
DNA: TGCGCCAGCAGTCAACAAGAGACCCAGTACTTC

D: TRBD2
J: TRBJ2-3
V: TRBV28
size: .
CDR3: CASSPPTSGSTDTQYF
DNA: TGTGCCAGCAGTCCACCGACTAGCGGTAGCACAGATACGCAGTATTTT